The 11 T cell receptor beta chains presented below share a single source sample, sequenced in a study of T cell repertoires in cytomegalovirus infection. TCRdb passed the reads through MiXCR, listing each CDR3 protein once. The sample holds about 27,000 distinct CDR3 sequences, over 15% seen once. For these TCRs, the target antigens are not known. The starting material was CD8+ T cells from cultured PBMCs, obtained from culture after CMV antigen stimulation. These receptors all stem from a human donor in good health (CMV status not recorded). Some clones in this sample may be carry-over from other donors' samples.

The chain couples TRBV6-2 or TRBV6-3 to TRBJ1-1; 7 bases agree with TRBD1. CDR1 and CDR2 (germline): MNHEY, SVGEGT. This CDR3 comprises 15 residues. V was pared by 2 bases and J by 4 bases, with 7 bases of the junction left unmatched. The CDR3 reads CASSYTQGFGTEAFF. Here the CDR3 DNA reads TGTGCCAGCAGTTACACACAGGGGTTCGGCACTGAAGCTTTCTTT.

This clonotype showed up just a few times. This chain links TRBV7-2 with TRBJ2-5, with a weak D call TRBD1 (6 bases). The CDR3 covers 14 residues. With 5 bases removed from V and 2 bases from J, the gap between germline ends came to 12 bases. Looked up from germline, CDR1 is SGHTA and CDR2 is FQGNSA. The CDR3 sequence is CASSIDRPQETQYF. The CDR3 DNA reads TGTGCCAGCAGCATAGACAGGCCTCAAGAGACCCAGTACTTC.

This clonotype was observed a few times. This chain connects TRBV12-3 or TRBV12-4 to TRBJ2-2; 11 bases map to TRBD2. The V and J ends lost 6 bases and 1 base, in that order; junction bases with no gene match: 22. The CDR3 is 22 amino acids. CDR3 coding DNA: TGTGCCAGCAGGCTTCCGTTCGGGCTAGCGGGGGGCCAGCCTAAGAACACCGGGGAGCTGTTTTTT. It specifies CASRLPFGLAGGQPKNTGELFF.

This clonotype was counted ten times or more. The chain employs TRBV10-3 and TRBJ2-1; D uncertain. V dropped 3 bases and J dropped 7 bases, with 16 bases sitting between them. The CDR3 has 15 residues. Germline V gene lookup returns CDR1 ENHRY and CDR2 SYGVKD. The CDR3 region is CAISEDFSPRNEQFF. CDR3 DNA sequence: TGTGCCATCAGTGAAGACTTTTCCCCTCGGAATGAGCAGTTCTTC.

The chain employs TRBV11-2 and TRBJ2-1, with 12 positions matching TRBD2. Germline-derived CDR1 and CDR2 are SGHAT and FQNNGV. The CDR3 consists of 21 residues. V dropped 2 bases and J dropped 0; count of bases not matched to a gene: 14. The CDR3 nucleotides are TGTGCCAGCAGCTTAAAAGGTCCAACGGGACTAGCGGGTTACTCCTACAATGAGCAGTTCTTC. Residues: CASSLKGPTGLAGYSYNEQFF. The whole variable domain, remainder taken from reference TRBV11-2 and TRBJ2-1, is EAGVAQSPRYKIIEKRQSVAFWCNPISGHATLYWYQQILGQGPKLLIQFQNNGVVDDSQLPKDRFSAERLKGVDSTLKIQPAKLEDSAVYLCASSLKGPTGLAGYSYNEQFFGPGTRLTVL.

This chain links TRBV6-2 or TRBV6-3 with TRBJ2-5; D may be TRBD1 (5 bases). The CDR3 sequence is 12 residues long. The germline V gene has CDR1 MNHEY and CDR2 SVGEGT. Trimming shortened V by 6 bases and J by 4 bases, and 9 bases separated the two germline ends. The CDR3 DNA follows: TGTGCCAGCAGCGGCGACAGAGAGACCCAGTACTTC. This translates into CASSGDRETQYF.

This clonotype was observed a few times. CDR3 sequence (DNA): TGCGCCAGCAGCCGTTCGGGACTTCTCAATCAGCCCCAGCATTTT. Encoded protein: CASSRSGLLNQPQHF. The chain recombines TRBV5-1 with TRBJ1-5; tentative D call: TRBD1 (5 bases). From germline, CDR1 is SGHRS and CDR2 YFSETQ. V lost 4 bases, J lost 3 bases, and 14 bases lay in between. The CDR3 contains 15 residues. Using reference TRBV5-1 and TRBJ1-5 for the parts outside the CDR3, the full variable domain is KAGVTQTPRYLIKTRGQQVTLSCSPISGHRSVSWYQQTPGQGLQFLFEYFSETQRNKGNFPGRFSGRQFSNSRSEMNVSTLELGDSALYLCASSRSGLLNQPQHFGDGTRLSIL.

J is TRBJ2-4 and V is TRBV7-8; D is possibly TRBD1 (5 bases). The CDR3 covers 17 residues. Germline V gene data show CDR1 as SGHVS and CDR2 as FQNEAQ. Between the trimmed V and J ends, which lost 1 base and 0 bases, there was a span of 13 bases. The CDR3 DNA is TGTGCCAGCAGCTTAGAGGCACTGGGGCTAGCCAAAAACATTCAGTACTTC. As protein: CASSLEALGLAKNIQYF.

The table lists this clonotype with a few counts. This chain joins TRBV6-5 and TRBJ2-1; the D gene could be TRBD1 or TRBD2 (5 bases each). Germline CDR1 and CDR2: MNHEY and SVGAGI. With 2 bases removed from V and 7 bases from J, the gap between germline ends came to 15 bases. The CDR3 extends over 15 amino acids. The DNA of the CDR3 is TGTGCCAGCAGTTACGGGGCGGCCGGGGAGAATGAGCAGTTCTTC. It specifies CASSYGAAGENEQFF.

The gene calls are TRBV9 and TRBJ2-3, with 8 bases fitting TRBD2. With V trimmed by 3 bases and J by 0 bases, 3 bases remained unmatched. The CDR3 spans 15 residues. CDR1 SGDLS and CDR2 YYNGEE come from the germline V gene. CDR3: CASSASGSSTDTQYF. In nucleotides, the CDR3 is TGTGCCAGCAGCGCTAGCGGGTCTAGCACAGATACGCAGTATTTT.

This clonotype was counted a few times. The chain has TRBV7-3 and TRBJ2-1; 7 bases align to TRBD2. The CDR3 has 17 amino acids. Germline values: CDR1 SGHTA, CDR2 FQGTGA. The J segment lost 7 bases and the V segment lost 2 bases, leaving 14 bases of the junction unmatched. CDR3 amino acids: CASSLYPRGSAGNEQFF. CDR3 nucleotide sequence: TGTGCCAGCAGCTTATATCCGCGGGGGTCAGCGGGTAATGAGCAGTTCTTC.